This entry describes one T cell receptor beta chain. Its antigen remains unknown. Assay used: immunoSEQ multiplex PCR; TCRdb lists only in-frame clones, some missing. Of approximately 83,000 clones listed, roughly 93% are singletons. The sample comes from a study of T cells in localized non-small cell lung cancer. V lost 4 bases to trimming and J lost 2 bases, with 8 bases between them. Germline V gives CDR1 MNHNS, CDR2 SASEGT. The CDR3 runs 14 residues. Overall study findings and caveats: The study found T cell clonality highest in uninvolved adjacent lung, above tumor.

J is TRBJ2-2 and V is TRBV6-1, with unresolved D. The source material was PBMCs, sampled before any cancer treatment. This clonotype originated in a woman aged 35-70 years with stage II squamous cell lung carcinoma. CDR3 DNA sequence: TGTGCCAGCAGTGTGGCAGCCAACACCGGGGAGCTGTTTTTT. Translation: CASSVAANTGELFF.